Listed below are T cell receptor beta chains from one sample, sequenced in a study of cytomegalovirus exposure and HLA in healthy donors. Method: immunoSEQ multiplex PCR; TCRdb's copy keeps in-frame clones and lacks some. The sample has 150,000 or so clones; roughly 89% are singletons. Sequenced sample: PBMCs. The receptors were gathered from a woman between 18 and 29 years old in good health and CMV-seropositive. The CDR3 runs from the conserved cysteine through the conserved F or W. A D gene is named only where the DNA matches it firmly. Expanded clones are given a class, and other clones once, few, many or no size at all.

D,V,size,J,CDR3,DNA
TRBD1,TRBV9,NA,TRBJ2-1,CASSWGQGSASSYNEQFF,TGTGCCAGCAGTTGGGGACAGGGGAGCGCTAGCTCCTACAATGAGCAGTTCTTC
NA,TRBV7-9,few,TRBJ1-2,CASSLGSGTLNYGYTF,TGTGCCAGCAGCTTAGGATCCGGGACTTTAAACTATGGCTACACCTTC
TRBD2,TRBV5-1,NA,TRBJ2-1,CASSLGTSGRDNEQFF,TGCGCCAGCAGCTTGGGTACTAGCGGGAGAGACAATGAGCAGTTCTTC
NA,TRBV27,NA,TRBJ2-2,CASIGAGEAGELFF,TGTGCCAGCATCGGGGCAGGGGAAGCCGGGGAGCTGTTTTTT
NA,TRBV6-5,NA,TRBJ1-3,CASRGAGVGNTIYF,TGTGCCAGCAGAGGGGCAGGGGTCGGAAACACCATATATTTT
TRBD2,TRBV11-3,NA,TRBJ2-5,CASSLSGRVAETQYF,TGTGCCAGCAGCTTAAGCGGGAGGGTTGCGGAGACCCAGTACTTC
TRBD1,TRBV30,NA,TRBJ2-1,CAWGRDRIRNEQFF,TGTGCCTGGGGCCGGGACAGGATTCGGAATGAGCAGTTCTTC
TRBD2,TRBV5-4,NA,TRBJ2-2,CASSPSGETGELFF,TGTGCCAGCAGCCCTAGCGGAGAGACCGGGGAGCTGTTTTTT
NA,TRBV21-1,NA,TRBJ2-6,CVGEAGANVLTF,TGCGTGGGGGAGGCTGGGGCCAACGTCCTGACTTTC
TRBD2,TRBV19,NA,TRBJ2-7,CASSFTSGRVREQYF,TGTGCCAGTAGTTTTACTAGCGGGAGGGTCCGAGAGCAGTACTTC
NA,TRBV25-1,NA,TRBJ1-2,CASSEGGRGGDLYGYTF,TGTGCCAGCAGTGAAGGTGGACGGGGGGGGGATCTCTATGGCTACACCTTC
TRBD2,TRBV5-1,NA,TRBJ2-3,CADHSGLAEDTQYF,TGCGCCGACCATTCGGGACTAGCGGAAGATACGCAGTATTTT
NA,TRBV10-2,NA,TRBJ2-7,CASTAGGLYEQYF,TGCGCCAGCACCGCCGGAGGCCTCTACGAGCAGTACTTC